This is a list of T cell receptor beta chains from one sample in a study of cytomegalovirus exposure and HLA in healthy donors. Produced via immunoSEQ multiplex PCR; TCRdb's table is partial and in-frame only. The sample has around 49,000 clones, roughly 92% seen once. Material for sequencing was PBMCs. Every receptor here comes from a man younger than 35 in good health and CMV-seronegative. Each CDR3 is given with its conserved first and last residue. Fields, in order: D gene, clone size, J gene, V gene, CDR3 protein, CDR3 DNA. A D gene is named only where the DNA matches it firmly. Clone size appears in some rows only: once, few, many, or a class for an expanded clone.

>NA|NA|TRBJ1-2|TRBV27
CASSLSPRTGEYGYTF
TGTGCCAGCAGTTTATCCCCCCGAACAGGTGAATATGGCTACACCTTC
>NA|once|TRBJ2-2|TRBV21-1
CASSKDRGLAGTSTGELFF
TGTGCCAGCAGCAAAGATAGGGGACTAGCGGGTACGTCGACCGGGGAGCTGTTTTTT
>NA|NA|TRBJ2-4|TRBV11-2
CASSLIRGAKNIQYF
TGTGCCAGCAGCTTAATACGGGGAGCCAAAAACATTCAGTACTTC
>TRBD2|NA|TRBJ2-1|TRBV19
CASTMVAGGSYNEQFF
TGTGCCAGTACGATGGTAGCGGGAGGGTCCTACAATGAGCAGTTCTTC
>TRBD2|NA|TRBJ2-7|TRBV11-2
CASSLGDGTSGTYEQYF
TGTGCCAGCAGCTTAGGCGACGGGACTAGCGGGACCTACGAGCAGTACTTC
>NA|NA|TRBJ2-1|TRBV2
CASRPGLGNNEQFF
TGTGCCAGCCGTCCGGGACTCGGGAACAATGAGCAGTTCTTC
>TRBD1|NA|TRBJ2-1|TRBV6-6
CASSPLDRPNEQFF
TGTGCCAGCAGTCCCTTGGACAGGCCCAATGAGCAGTTCTTC
>TRBD2|NA|TRBJ2-1|TRBV27
CASSLSGRAQPQFF
TGTGCCAGCAGTTTAAGCGGGAGGGCCCAACCGCAGTTCTTC
>NA|NA|TRBJ2-4|TRBV5-4
CASSSRAGAKNIQYF
TGTGCCAGCAGCTCCCGGGCAGGGGCCAAAAACATTCAGTACTTC
>NA|NA|TRBJ1-2|TRBV27
CASSLEGNYGYTF
TGTGCCAGCAGCCTGGAGGGAAACTATGGCTACACCTTC
>TRBD1|NA|TRBJ2-3|TRBV6-1
CASSDYGTGADTQYF
TGTGCCAGCAGTGACTACGGGACAGGGGCAGATACGCAGTATTTT
>TRBD1|NA|TRBJ2-7|TRBV7-9
CASSDRTGSQIRPYEQYF
TGTGCCAGCAGCGACCGGACAGGTAGTCAAATTCGACCCTACGAGCAGTACTTC
>TRBD2|NA|TRBJ2-2|TRBV29-1
CSVVLGLGVRTGELFF
TGCAGCGTTGTTTTGGGACTAGGCGTTAGGACCGGGGAGCTGTTTTTT
>TRBD1|NA|TRBJ1-3|TRBV30
CAWRGQGFGNTIYF
TGTGCCTGGAGGGGACAGGGCTTTGGAAACACCATATATTTT
>NA|NA|TRBJ1-5|TRBV28
CASSYQKKGPGNQPQHF
TGTGCCAGCAGCTACCAAAAAAAGGGGCCTGGAAATCAGCCCCAGCATTTT
>TRBD1|NA|TRBJ1-2|TRBV6-1
CASSEAPTGGDGYTF
TGTGCCAGCAGTGAAGCACCTACAGGGGGCGATGGCTACACCTTC
>TRBD2|NA|TRBJ2-1|TRBV15
CATSRAGPADEQFF
TGTGCCACCTCTAGAGCGGGGCCGGCCGATGAGCAGTTCTTC
>TRBD1|NA|TRBJ2-3|TRBV27
CASRLPGQGTDTQYF
TGTGCCAGCAGGCTACCGGGACAGGGAACAGATACGCAGTATTTT
>NA|NA|TRBJ2-7|TRBV11-3
CASSLGSSGAYEQYF
TGTGCCAGCAGCTTAGGTTCGTCGGGAGCTTACGAGCAGTACTTC
>NA|NA|TRBJ1-3|TRBV5-1
CASSLADGRSSGNTIYF
TGCGCCAGCAGCTTGGCCGACGGCCGGAGCTCTGGAAACACCATATATTTT
>NA|NA|TRBJ1-5|TRBV6-5
CASSQGGNQPQHF
TGTGCCAGCAGTCAAGGAGGGAATCAGCCCCAGCATTTT
>NA|NA|TRBJ2-7|TRBV28
CASSLQGTYYEQYF
TGTGCCAGCAGTTTACAGGGAACATATTACGAGCAGTACTTC
>TRBD2|NA|TRBJ2-7|TRBV4-3
CASSQDRLAGEQYF
TGCGCCAGCAGCCAAGATCGTCTAGCGGGGGAGCAGTACTTC
>TRBD2|NA|TRBJ2-5|TRBV30
CAWSPQGLAGYRETQYF
TGTGCCTGGAGTCCCCAGGGACTAGCGGGATATAGGGAGACCCAGTACTTC
>TRBD2|NA|TRBJ2-7|TRBV28
CASSSIAGGGEQYF
TGTGCCAGCAGTTCGATAGCGGGAGGAGGCGAGCAGTACTTC
>TRBD2|once|TRBJ2-7|TRBV6-1
CASSEARLAGVSYEQYF
TGTGCCAGCAGTGAAGCGAGGCTAGCGGGAGTATCCTACGAGCAGTACTTC
>TRBD1|NA|TRBJ2-6|TRBV6-4
CASSTGDGANVLTF
TGTGCCAGCAGTACAGGGGATGGGGCCAACGTCCTGACTTTC
>NA|NA|TRBJ2-3|TRBV5-3
CARSLGQESTDTQYF
TGTGCCAGAAGCTTAGGACAAGAAAGCACAGATACGCAGTATTTT
>NA|NA|TRBJ2-1|TRBV5-8
CASSQGSSYNEQFF
TGTGCCAGCAGTCAGGGTAGCTCCTACAATGAGCAGTTCTTC
>TRBD2|NA|TRBJ2-2|TRBV9
CASSAILAGVGTGELFF
TGTGCCAGCAGCGCCATACTAGCGGGAGTAGGCACCGGGGAGCTGTTTTTT
>TRBD1|NA|TRBJ1-1|TRBV28
CASRITGGRSEAFF
TGTGCCAGCAGGATAACAGGGGGCAGGTCTGAAGCTTTCTTT
>NA|NA|TRBJ1-4|TRBV5-1
CASSSGQLNEKLFF
TGCGCCAGCAGCTCTGGACAGCTAAATGAAAAACTGTTTTTT
>TRBD2|NA|TRBJ2-1|TRBV2
CASTIRGTSGNEQFF
TGTGCCAGCACCATACGGGGGACTAGCGGAAATGAGCAGTTCTTC
>NA|NA|TRBJ1-2|TRBV10-3
CAISEQKINYGYTF
TGTGCCATCAGTGAACAGAAGATTAACTATGGCTACACCTTC
>TRBD1|NA|TRBJ2-5|TRBV5-1
CASSLVGVPGQGRETQYF
TGCGCCAGCAGCTTGGTAGGCGTCCCGGGACAGGGACGGGAGACCCAGTACTTC
>TRBD2|NA|TRBJ2-2|TRBV7-9
CASSQRTSGTNTGELFF
TGTGCCAGCAGCCAACGGACTAGCGGTACGAACACCGGGGAGCTGTTTTTT